The clone carrying this TCR beta chain was detected a few times. This CDR3 has 13 residues. CDR1 is DFQATT, CDR2 SNEGSKA, per germline (reference sequence). Trimming took off 6 bases at V and 0 bases at J, with 8 bases between the two ends. The data belong to a study of T cells in Graves' hyperthyroidism and ophthalmopathy. What was amplified from RNA transcripts were TCR beta CDR3 regions. HTBI primers drove first-round RT-PCR of the TCR CDR3. From the multiplex PCR reads, TCRdb called clonotypes with MiXCR, one entry per CDR3 protein. The top ten clones hold over 8% of a sample with hundreds of thousands of distinct CDR3 sequences, approximately 40% of them seen once. Patients aged 18 to 65 with hyperthyroidism were newly diagnosed, with duration under 2 months. Exclusions: uncontrolled infection, other autoimmune disease, pregnancy, lactation. For the diagnoses, clinical symptoms, serum thyroxine and TRAb, thyroid ultrasound and orbital computed tomography were used. PBMCs were collected from a roughly 10 ml volume of fresh peripheral blood.

The chain uses TRBV20-1 and TRBJ2-2; no firm D call. Material: blood. This receptor was taken from a young man with Graves' hyperthyroidism. The CDR3 DNA follows: TGCAGTGCCCAGGCTCCGAACACCGGGGAGCTGTTTTTT. It yields the protein CSAQAPNTGELFF.